Below are 26 T cell receptor beta chains sequenced from a single sample in a study of T cell changes during pregnancy in multiple sclerosis. Sequenced by immunoSEQ multiplex PCR; TCRdb stores in-frame clones only, minus some. The data hold around 77,000 clones, with just over 90% observed a single time. The sample in question was peripheral blood, obtained in the third trimester of pregnancy. Receptors originate from a female donor with multiple sclerosis, enrolled in a pregnancy study.

This clone was recorded once. The rearrangement uses TRBV7-9 and TRBJ1-4; maybe TRBD1 (6 bases). The CDR3 contains 14 residues. CDR1 SEHNR and CDR2 FQNEAQ come from the germline V gene (reference sequence). Trimming pared 2 bases from V and 6 bases from J, leaving 10 bases between. The CDR3 region is CASSLQGSDEKLFF. The CDR3 DNA reads as TGTGCCAGCAGCTTACAGGGGTCGGATGAAAAACTGTTTTTT.

In this sample, this clone turned up once. For the CDR3, the DNA is TGCGCCAGCAGCTTAGGGTCGTCGGGAGCCACCGGGGAGCTGTTTTTT. Amino acids: CASSLGSSGATGELFF. The J gene is TRBJ2-2, the V gene TRBV5-1; D is perhaps TRBD2 (6 bases). CDR1 is SGHRS and CDR2 is YFSETQ in the germline V gene. CDR3 length: 16 amino acids. V dropped 2 bases and J dropped 4 bases, with 15 bases sitting between them.

This sequence joins TRBV6-5 and TRBJ2-7; 7 bases line up with TRBD1. Unmatched junction bases numbered 5, after V lost 6 bases and J lost 6 bases. The CDR3 covers 12 residues. Per the germline V gene, CDR1 is MNHEY and CDR2 is SVGAGI. The CDR3 loop is CASSSTGSEQYF. In nucleotides, the CDR3 is TGTGCCAGCAGCTCGACAGGGAGCGAGCAGTACTTC.

The chain combines TRBV5-4 with TRBJ2-7, with 8 bases aligning to TRBD2. From germline, CDR1 is SGHNT and CDR2 YYREEE (reference sequence). V was pared by 4 bases and J by 5 bases, with 17 bases of the junction left unmatched. The CDR3 sequence is 17 residues long. CDR3 nucleotide sequence: TGTGCCAGCAGCCCGGGAGTTCGTGCGGGGGGTATGAACGAGCAGTACTTC. The encoded protein is CASSPGVRAGGMNEQYF.

CDR3 sequence reads: CASSLQDNTYNEQFF. CDR3 nucleotide sequence: TGTGCCAGCAGCTTACAGGATAATACCTACAATGAGCAGTTCTTC. The V call is TRBV11-2, the J call TRBJ2-1, with unresolved D. V was clipped by 2 bases and J by 2 bases, with 10 bases between them. Germline CDR1 is SGHAT and CDR2 is FQNNGV. CDR3 length equals 15 residues.

The V and J genes are TRBV5-5 and TRBJ1-5; no firm D call. Trimming took off 1 base at V and 3 bases at J, with 14 bases between the two ends. The germline gives CDR1 SGHKS, CDR2 YYEKEE (reference sequence). The CDR3 is 16 amino acids. CDR3 nucleotide sequence: TGTGCCAGCAGCTTGTTGGGAGGAGGACCCAATCAGCCCCAGCATTTT. Its translation is CASSLLGGGPNQPQHF.

The rearrangement joins TRBV5-1 to TRBJ2-7; possible D gene TRBD2, 7 bases. CDR1 is SGHRS, CDR2 YFSETQ, per germline. The CDR3 runs to 16 residues. Trimming left V 0 bases short and J 4 bases short, with 17 bases between. The CDR3 DNA is TGCGCCAGCAGCTTGGTAGGCAGCGGGACACTGTACGAGCAGTACTTC. As protein: CASSLVGSGTLYEQYF.

This clone came up a few times. The chain joins TRBV29-1 to TRBJ1-1, with 9 bases fitting TRBD1. J gave up 4 bases and V 3 bases, and 6 bases lay outside the gene matches. The CDR3 length is 14 residues. Germline loops: CDR1 SQVTM, CDR2 ANQGSEA. Here the CDR3 DNA reads TGCAGCGTTGACTCGACAGGGGGACTCACTGAAGCTTTCTTT. Its protein product is CSVDSTGGLTEAFF.

The CDR3 reads CASSLAGGGYGYTF. DNA of the CDR3: TGTGCCAGCAGCTTAGCGGGGGGTGGCTATGGCTACACCTTC. The chain uses TRBV7-2 and TRBJ1-2; D perhaps matches TRBD1 (5 bases). V lost 0 bases and J 4 bases, leaving 9 bases between the germline ends. The CDR3 consists of 14 residues. Germline CDR1 and CDR2: SGHTA and FQGNSA.

At least ten counts were recorded for this clone. The chain joins TRBV5-1 to TRBJ1-2; TRBD1 matches at 8 bases. V lost 0 bases and J lost 4; bases outside the gene matches: 5. Per the germline V gene, CDR1 is SGHRS and CDR2 is YFSETQ. The CDR3 sequence is 15 residues long. The CDR3 loop is CASSLGDRTAYGYTF. The CDR3 DNA is TGCGCCAGCAGCTTGGGGGACAGGACAGCCTATGGCTACACCTTC.

The chain has TRBV4-1 and TRBJ2-7; D remains unclear. Germline V gene data show CDR1 as MGHRA and CDR2 as YSYEKL. V shed 1 base and J shed 0 bases, with 7 bases lying between them. This CDR3 is 14 amino acids long. This CDR3 reads CASSQVVFSYEQYF. The DNA of the CDR3 is TGCGCCAGCAGCCAAGTAGTGTTCTCCTACGAGCAGTACTTC.

The chain combines TRBV21-1 with TRBJ1-1. TRBV21-1 is classified as a pseudogene. The CDR3 runs 15 residues. The CDR3 protein is CASSKKRETNTEAFF. CDR3 in DNA: TGTGCCAGCAGCAAAAAAAGGGAGACGAACACTGAAGCTTTCTTT.

With regard to this clone: Germline and junction disagree at one end, which may indicate a read error. The rearrangement uses TRBV7-9 and TRBJ2-7; D uncertain. The germline V gene has CDR1 SEHNR and CDR2 FQNEAQ (reference sequence). CDR3 length: 11 amino acids. CDR3: CASSSAQVRDF. The CDR3, as DNA: TGTGCCAGCAGCTCCGCCCAGGTCAGAGACTTC.

The chain is built from TRBV27 and TRBJ1-1, with D perhaps matching TRBD1 (6 bases). CDR3 length: 16 residues. The germline gives CDR1 MNHEY, CDR2 SMNVEV (reference sequence). V gave up 1 base and J gave up 3 bases, with 15 bases separating them. The CDR3 loop reads CASSLFRGGCHTEAFF. The CDR3 bases are TGTGCCAGCAGTTTATTTAGGGGGGGGTGTCACACTGAAGCTTTCTTT.

This chain joins TRBV6-5 and TRBJ2-1; weak D call: TRBD1 (5 bases). Germline V CDR1 and CDR2: MNHEY, SVGAGI. This CDR3 is 13 amino acids long. V was pared by 0 bases and J by 6 bases, with 6 bases between. This chain's CDR3 is CASSYSGRNEQFF. The CDR3 nucleotides are TGTGCCAGCAGTTACTCGGGGCGCAATGAGCAGTTCTTC.

A single count supports this clone. The gene calls are TRBV21-1 and TRBJ2-2; the table assigns TRBD1, which was not confirmed against the DNA. TRBV21-1 is a documented pseudogene. This CDR3 is built from 16 residues. The CDR3 sequence: CASRTPGTDSSGELFF. The CDR3 DNA is TGTGCCAGCAGAACTCCCGGGACAGACTCGTCCGGGGAGCTGTTTTTT.

The J gene is TRBJ1-1, the V gene TRBV28, with D perhaps TRBD1 (5 bases). Trimming cost V 6 bases and J 7 bases, with 18 bases left between them. Germline CDR1 is MDHEN and CDR2 is SYDVKM. This CDR3 has 14 amino acids. The chain's CDR3 is CASSFRQYPIEAFF. The CDR3, as DNA: TGTGCCAGCAGCTTCCGACAGTACCCGATTGAAGCTTTCTTT.

The chain recombines TRBV7-9 with TRBJ2-3, with D perhaps matching TRBD1 (6 bases). V was shortened by 5 bases and J by 2 bases, with 11 bases between the two germline ends. Per germline, CDR1 SEHNR and CDR2 FQNEAQ (reference sequence). The CDR3 is made up of 14 amino acids. The CDR3 DNA is TGTGCCAGCAGCCCCGGACAGAACACAGATACGCAGTATTTT. Its translation: CASSPGQNTDTQYF.

The J gene is TRBJ1-2, the V gene TRBV19; TRBD1 aligns across 12 bases. This CDR3 region has 12 residues. V lost 11 bases to trimming and J lost 8 bases; unmatched junction nucleotides: 6. Germline loops: CDR1 LNHDA, CDR2 SQIVND (reference sequence). The CDR3 region has the DNA TGTGCCGGGGGGGACAGGGGGCGCGGCTACACCTTC. Protein sequence: CAGGDRGRGYTF.

The rearrangement links TRBV27 to TRBJ1-1, with 7 bases fitting TRBD1. This CDR3 is built from 14 residues. Trimming removed 6 bases from V and 2 bases from J; junction bases left unmatched: 6. The germline V gene encodes CDR1 MNHEY and CDR2 SMNVEV (reference sequence). CDR3 sequence (DNA): TGTGCCAGCAGCCCAGGGGGGACCAACACTGAAGCTTTCTTT. Protein sequence: CASSPGGTNTEAFF.

The rearrangement links TRBV4-2 to TRBJ1-2; 9 nucleotides align to TRBD1. The germline V gene has CDR1 LGHNA and CDR2 YNFKEQ. CDR3 length: 18 residues. Trimming removed 1 base from V and 5 bases from J; junction bases left unmatched: 14. CDR3: CASSQALLRDRVGYGYTF. CDR3 in DNA: TGTGCCAGCAGCCAAGCCCTCCTCCGGGACAGGGTGGGGTATGGCTACACCTTC.

The rearrangement uses TRBV29-1 and TRBJ2-5; D ambiguous. V gave up 4 bases and J gave up 0 bases, with 6 bases separating them. Germline V gene lookup returns CDR1 SQVTM and CDR2 ANQGSEA. The CDR3 consists of 12 residues. CDR3 in amino acids: CSVGNYQETQYF. CDR3 bases: TGCAGCGTTGGTAACTACCAAGAGACCCAGTACTTC.

This rearrangement joins TRBV6-1 to TRBJ1-2; 8 nucleotides align to TRBD1. The CDR3 runs 13 residues. Germline CDR1 MNHNS, CDR2 SASEGT. V was pared by 8 bases and J by 6 bases, with 8 bases of the junction left unmatched. The CDR3 is CASRGQGSHGYTF. The CDR3, as DNA: TGTGCCAGCCGAGGACAGGGTAGCCATGGCTACACCTTC.

The chain employs TRBV7-9 and TRBJ2-3; 8 nucleotides line up with TRBD2. Germline CDR1 is SEHNR and CDR2 is FQNEAQ (reference sequence). V gave up 3 bases and J gave up 4 bases; unmatched junction bases: 6. The CDR3 sequence is 15 residues long. The CDR3 loop reads CASSFEGLVPDTQYF. CDR3 coding DNA: TGTGCCAGCAGCTTTGAGGGACTAGTGCCAGATACGCAGTATTTT.

CDR3 sequence (DNA): TGTGCCAGTAGTCCCGCACAGGGGGCCTACGAGCAGTACTTC. Protein: CASSPAQGAYEQYF. This chain joins TRBV19 and TRBJ2-7; 8 nucleotides align to TRBD1. This CDR3 spans 14 amino acids. Per germline, CDR1 LNHDA and CDR2 SQIVND (reference sequence). Germline trimming cut 5 bases from V and 2 bases from J; bases unmatched to any gene: 5.

The CDR3: CASSLQGSIGTDTQYF. The CDR3 DNA is TGTGCCAGCAGCTTACAGGGGAGTATAGGAACAGATACGCAGTATTTT. The rearrangement joins TRBV7-2 to TRBJ2-3; maybe TRBD1 (6 bases). V gave up 2 bases and J gave up 3 bases, with 15 bases separating them. The length of the CDR3 is 16 residues. Germline V CDR1 and CDR2: SGHTA, FQGNSA.